This record covers a single T cell receptor beta chain. The assay was immunoSEQ multiplex PCR, and TCRdb's table has in-frame clones only and misses some. The sample lists some 150,000 clones; around 90% were seen once. The data belong to a study of blood T cell repertoires in COVID-19. This CDR3 comprises 14 residues. V trimming: 6 bases; J trimming: 2 bases; junction bases outside the gene matches: 3. Germline V gives CDR1 MNHEY, CDR2 SVGEGT. Sequencing was done on a sample of peripheral blood. This clonotype was obtained from a woman aged 60-75 years with acute or convalescent COVID-19. V and J are TRBV6-2 or TRBV6-3 and TRBJ2-7, with TRBD1 matching over 11 bases. Written as DNA, the CDR3 is TGTGCCAGCAGCCTGGACAGGGGGCCCTACGAGCAGTACTTC. It translates to CASSLDRGPYEQYF.